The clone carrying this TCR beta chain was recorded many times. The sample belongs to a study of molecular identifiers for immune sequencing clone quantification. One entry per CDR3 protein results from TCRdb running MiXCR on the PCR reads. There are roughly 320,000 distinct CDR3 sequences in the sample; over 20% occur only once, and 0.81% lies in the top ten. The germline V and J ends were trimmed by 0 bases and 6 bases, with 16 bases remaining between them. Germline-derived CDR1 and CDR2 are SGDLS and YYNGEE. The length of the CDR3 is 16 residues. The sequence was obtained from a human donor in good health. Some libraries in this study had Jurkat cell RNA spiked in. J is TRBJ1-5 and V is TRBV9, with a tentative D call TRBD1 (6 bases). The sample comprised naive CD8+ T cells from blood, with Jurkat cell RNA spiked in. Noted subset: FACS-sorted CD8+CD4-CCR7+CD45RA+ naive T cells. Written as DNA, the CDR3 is TGTGCCAGCAGCGTAGGACCGAGTAAAGGGGGTCAGCCCCAGCATTTT. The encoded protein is CASSVGPSKGGQPQHF.